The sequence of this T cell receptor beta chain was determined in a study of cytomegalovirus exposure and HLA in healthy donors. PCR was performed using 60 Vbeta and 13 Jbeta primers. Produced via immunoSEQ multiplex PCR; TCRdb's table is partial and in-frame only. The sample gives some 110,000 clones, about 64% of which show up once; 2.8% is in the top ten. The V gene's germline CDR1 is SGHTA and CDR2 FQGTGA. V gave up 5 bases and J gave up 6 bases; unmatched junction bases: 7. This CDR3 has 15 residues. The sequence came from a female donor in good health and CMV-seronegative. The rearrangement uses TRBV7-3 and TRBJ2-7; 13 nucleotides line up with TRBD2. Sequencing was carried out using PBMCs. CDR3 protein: CASSAGLAGVSEQYF. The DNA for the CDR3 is TGTGCCAGCAGCGCTGGACTAGCGGGAGTAAGCGAGCAGTACTTC.